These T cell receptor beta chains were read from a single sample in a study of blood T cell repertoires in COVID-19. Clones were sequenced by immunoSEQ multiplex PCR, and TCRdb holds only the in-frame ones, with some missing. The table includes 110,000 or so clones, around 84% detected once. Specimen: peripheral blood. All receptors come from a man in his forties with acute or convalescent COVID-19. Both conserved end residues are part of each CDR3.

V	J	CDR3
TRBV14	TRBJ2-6	CASSQGMTGFGANVLTF
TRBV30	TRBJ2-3	CAWSAHWGGGGEPPSTDTQYF
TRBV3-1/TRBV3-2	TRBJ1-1	CASSQPAGATEAFF
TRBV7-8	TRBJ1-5	CASSLDGRGNQPQHF
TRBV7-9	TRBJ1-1	CASSLTPGQGARSTEAFF
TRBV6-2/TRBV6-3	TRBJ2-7	CASSYSRQLLSYEQYF
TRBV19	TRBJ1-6	CASSPTGQPNSPLHF
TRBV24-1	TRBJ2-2	CATRDRGLNGELFF
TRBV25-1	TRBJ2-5	CASSDPLGGAFGETQYF
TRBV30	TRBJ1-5	CAWSRGQGGNQPQHF
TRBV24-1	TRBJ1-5	CATSERDRGLSNQPQHF
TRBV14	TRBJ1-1	CASSQSTGQGVSKAFF
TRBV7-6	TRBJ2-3	CASSSAGGYTDTQYF
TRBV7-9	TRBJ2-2	CASSLVGRGNTGELFF
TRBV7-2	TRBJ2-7	CASSLVDSNAYEQYF
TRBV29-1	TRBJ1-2	CSVEDQFNYGYTF
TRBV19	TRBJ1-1	CASCIGGGGTEAFF
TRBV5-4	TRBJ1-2	CASIQTGGAGGYTF
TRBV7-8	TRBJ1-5	CASSSTNQNQPQHF
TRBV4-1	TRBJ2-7	CASSLDMGYEQYF
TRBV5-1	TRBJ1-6	CASSPTTGENSPLHF
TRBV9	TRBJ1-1	CASSPGTGGAGTEAFF
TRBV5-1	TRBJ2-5	CASSLLLVDETQYF
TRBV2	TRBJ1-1	CASRGSGINEAFF
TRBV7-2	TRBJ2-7	CASSLWGQGRPEQYF
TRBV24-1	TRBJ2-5	CATSDFPGETQYF
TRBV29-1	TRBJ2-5	CSVVVQVGETQYF
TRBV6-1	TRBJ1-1	CASSELRTGFSEAFF